The sample holds a few counts of the clone carrying this T cell receptor (beta chain). Its antigen is still unknown. Looked up from germline, CDR1 is SGHRS and CDR2 is YFSETQ. The CDR3 covers 14 residues. The V end was cut by 2 bases, the J end by 8 bases, with 13 bases between. TCRdb analysed the 5' RACE reads with MiXCR anew, one entry per CDR3 protein. The sample lists approximately 510,000 distinct CDR3 sequences, 20% to 25% occurring once. The data belong to a study of T cells after yellow fever vaccination. Findings and caveats of the study: There was a small share of clonotypes that showed up in both the CD4 and CD8 compartments. Weaker, the secondary response had a peak occurring faster, on day 5 versus 15. Booster samples showed a return of most primary-vaccination clones (around 96% CD4, roughly 85% CD8).

Sequenced material: PBMCs, taken more than 20 days after the first yellow fever vaccination. The chain combines TRBV5-1 with TRBJ1-4; maybe TRBD1 (6 bases). The sequence derives from a young man who received the YFV17D yellow fever vaccine. This CDR3 reads CASSLTGPIEKLFF. CDR3 nucleotide sequence: TGCGCCAGCAGCTTAACAGGGCCGATCGAAAAACTGTTTTTT.